The 9 T cell receptor beta chains below were found in one sample sequenced in a study of T cells in Graves' hyperthyroidism and ophthalmopathy. TCR beta CDR3 region amplification was performed from RNA transcripts. HTBI primers drove first-round RT-PCR of the TCR CDR3. In TCRdb, the multiplex PCR reads were re-called with MiXCR into one record per CDR3 protein. The repertoire has 690,000 or so distinct CDR3 sequences, around a sixth of them found once; the top ten carry 16%. Sample: blood. Source of these receptors: a woman between 45 and 60 years old with Graves' hyperthyroidism that later progressed to Graves' ophthalmopathy.

The gene calls are TRBV20-1 and TRBJ2-5; 8 bases match TRBD2. With 6 bases clipped from V and 1 base from J, the junction kept 13 bases outside the gene matches. The CDR3 contains 16 residues. Germline CDR1 reads DFQATT; CDR2 reads SNEGSKA (reference sequence). The CDR3 DNA reads TGCAGTGCGCAAAGGACTAGCATTTTGGGCCAAGAGACCCAGTACTTC. Protein product: CSAQRTSILGQETQYF.

This clonotype was seen repeatedly, ten times or more. This rearrangement joins TRBV12-3 or TRBV12-4 to TRBJ2-5; D remains ambiguous. V was cut by 1 base and J by 7 bases, with 13 bases left in between. The CDR3 contains 14 residues. CDR3 nucleotide sequence: TGTGCCAGCAGTTTAGAAAGGGCTGTGGTGACCCAGTACTTC. Translating gives CASSLERAVVTQYF.

The table lists this clonotype with a few counts. This chain uses TRBV30 with TRBJ1-3; D gene unclear. Germline CDR1 and CDR2: GTSNPN and SVGIG (reference sequence). V was cut by 4 bases and J by 0 bases, with 10 bases left in between. The CDR3 sequence is 14 residues long. CDR3 sequence reads: CAWTFGSSGNTIYF. The DNA for the CDR3 is TGTGCCTGGACTTTTGGTAGCTCTGGAAACACCATATATTTT. The full variable domain, in which reference TRBV30 and TRBJ1-3 provide the parts outside the CDR3, is SQTIHQWPATLVQPVGSPLSLECTVEGTSNPNLYWYRQAAGRGLQLLFYSVGIGQISSEVPQNLSASRPQDRQFILSSKKLLLSDSGFYLCAWTFGSSGNTIYFGEGSWLTVV.

This clonotype was detected many times. The gene calls are TRBV7-6 and TRBJ2-7, with 7 bases identical to TRBD1. CDR1 is SGHVS and CDR2 is FNYEAQ in the germline V gene. The CDR3 contains 13 residues. V shed 5 bases, J shed 3 bases, and the junction held 4 bases outside the gene matches. CDR3 nucleotides: TGTGCCAGCAGCAACCACAGGGGCTACGAGCAGTACTTC. Its protein is CASSNHRGYEQYF. Combining the CDR3 with reference TRBV7-6 and TRBJ2-7 gives the whole variable domain GAGVSQSPRYKVTKRGQDVALRCDPISGHVSLYWYRQALGQGPEFLTYFNYEAQQDKSGLPNDRFSAERPEGSISTLTIQRTEQRDSAMYRCASSNHRGYEQYFGPGTRLTVT.

Notes on this clonotype: This may arise from a read error, as a much more abundant clone is one base away. This chain links TRBV3-1 with TRBJ1-1; D is possibly TRBD1 (5 bases). The CDR3 has 17 amino acids. CDR1 and CDR2 from the germline V gene are LGHDT and YNNKEL (reference sequence). Trimming left V 7 bases short and J 1 base short, with 22 bases between. The CDR3 sequence is CASTGGRLPGPNTEAFF. The CDR3 bases are TGTGCCAGCACCGGCGGACGTCTACCGGGACCGAACACTGAAGCTTTCTTT.

V is TRBV28 and J is TRBJ2-5, with a tentative D call TRBD2 (6 bases). The CDR3 runs 14 residues. Germline assignment: CDR1 MDHEN and CDR2 SYDVKM. With 6 bases removed from V and 5 bases from J, the gap between germline ends came to 16 bases. CDR3 coding DNA: TGTGCCAGCAGGGTAGGCGGGATTGGGGAGACCCAGTACTTC. This codes for CASRVGGIGETQYF.

This clonotype has ten or more counts. CDR3 bases: TGCAGTGCTAGGGGGGAGGGAGCCGGGTTTGAGCCCCAGCATTTT. Residues: CSARGEGAGFEPQHF. The chain has TRBV20-1 and TRBJ1-5; D perhaps matches TRBD1 (5 bases). V shed 3 bases and J shed 8 bases, with 20 bases lying between them. Germline CDR1 is DFQATT and CDR2 is SNEGSKA (reference sequence). The CDR3 covers 15 residues.

This clonotype has just one count. This chain joins TRBV20-1 and TRBJ1-1; 7 bases agree with TRBD1. Per the germline V gene, CDR1 is DFQATT and CDR2 is SNEGSKA (reference sequence). This CDR3 is built from 14 residues. V shed 0 bases, J shed 3 bases, and the junction held 4 bases outside the gene matches. The CDR3 is CSARDPRGYTEAFF. The CDR3 nucleotides are TGCAGTGCTAGAGACCCCAGGGGGTACACTGAAGCTTTCTTT.

This clonotype turned up a few times. J is TRBJ1-1 and V is TRBV12-3 or TRBV12-4; 8 nucleotides line up with TRBD1. V trimming: 5 bases; J trimming: 1 base; junction bases outside the gene matches: 6. CDR3 size: 15 residues. CDR3 DNA: TGTGCCAGCAGTCCCAGGGGGCAGAGGAACACTGAAGCTTTCTTT. Translation: CASSPRGQRNTEAFF.